Only one count was recorded for the clone carrying this TCR beta chain. These data are taken from a study of blood T cell repertoires in COVID-19. Overall study context: Acute and convalescent COVID-19 specimens originated in the United States, Italy and Spain. PBMCs, B-cell-depleted T cells, or T cells were the source of the cDNA or gDNA that made up the material.

The germline V and J ends were trimmed by 5 bases and 5 bases, with 14 bases remaining between them. From germline, CDR1 is SGHRS and CDR2 YFSETQ. CDR3 length equals 14 residues. Original analysis: Reference gene primers were amplified, and this amplification served to estimate nucleated cell counts. The repertoire was sequenced with immunoSEQ multiplex PCR; TCRdb's copy has only in-frame clones and lacks some. V and J calls and clone size come straight from that table; D and trimming were deduced from the DNA. The data show 100,000 to 150,000 clones, approximately 74% seen once. The receptor comes from a woman aged 70 to 79 with acute or convalescent COVID-19. Sequencing was performed on peripheral blood. The chain employs TRBV5-1 and TRBJ2-1; D not certain. Here the CDR3 reads CASSSQALNNEQFF. CDR3 in DNA: TGCGCCAGCAGTTCTCAGGCCCTGAACAATGAGCAGTTCTTC. Variable domain in full (rest from reference TRBV5-1 and TRBJ2-1): KAGVTQTPRYLIKTRGQQVTLSCSPISGHRSVSWYQQTPGQGLQFLFEYFSETQRNKGNFPGRFSGRQFSNSRSEMNVSTLELGDSALYLCASSSQALNNEQFFGPGTRLTVL.